A selection of T cell receptor beta chains follows, all from one sample in a study of T-cell memory formation after mild COVID-19. Via MiXCR, TCRdb re-called the 5' RACE reads, giving one row per CDR3 protein. The table shows 85,000 to 130,000 distinct CDR3 sequences, with around an eighth occurring only once. The sample comprised PBMCs or a T cell subset sorted from them (not recorded which). Source of these receptors: an adult woman who had mild COVID-19 (a few samples of this study predate the infection). Cell type and time point are not known. Each CDR3 is given without its conserved first and last residue.

v_gene: TRBV27
j_gene: TRBJ2-5
CDR3aa: ASSLSWSAWETQY

v_gene: TRBV27
j_gene: TRBJ2-2
CDR3aa: ASSAGRYTGELF

v_gene: TRBV6-5
j_gene: TRBJ1-3
CDR3aa: ASSPEDSSGNTIY

v_gene: TRBV4-1
j_gene: TRBJ1-5
CDR3aa: ASSRYGGTGDFQGQPQH

v_gene: TRBV7-6
j_gene: TRBJ2-1
CDR3aa: ASSLATGSRNEQF

v_gene: TRBV20-1
j_gene: TRBJ2-3
CDR3aa: SAQTSGSTDTQY

v_gene: TRBV18
j_gene: TRBJ2-3
CDR3aa: ASSPTGLAGDTQY

v_gene: TRBV5-1
j_gene: TRBJ1-1
CDR3aa: ASSSRDTFNTEAF

v_gene: TRBV6-6
j_gene: TRBJ1-1
CDR3aa: ASIERLKENTEAF

v_gene: TRBV15
j_gene: TRBJ2-7
CDR3aa: ATSTGDYYEQY

v_gene: TRBV20-1
j_gene: TRBJ1-2
CDR3aa: SASRPGYGYT

v_gene: TRBV29-1
j_gene: TRBJ2-5
CDR3aa: SVIAGAAETQY

v_gene: TRBV10-3
j_gene: TRBJ2-3
CDR3aa: AISEPNRFGADTDTQY

v_gene: TRBV5-4
j_gene: TRBJ2-3
CDR3aa: ASSMGTDTQY

v_gene: TRBV12-3/TRBV12-4
j_gene: TRBJ1-4
CDR3aa: ASSLWGDIDEKLF

v_gene: TRBV7-9
j_gene: TRBJ1-2
CDR3aa: ASSLARPSGNYGYT

v_gene: TRBV4-1
j_gene: TRBJ2-7
CDR3aa: ASSRTTAGPEQY

v_gene: TRBV12-3/TRBV12-4
j_gene: TRBJ1-4
CDR3aa: ASSRSGSRNEKLF

v_gene: TRBV4-1
j_gene: TRBJ1-6
CDR3aa: ASSHAVEGSPLH

v_gene: TRBV9
j_gene: TRBJ2-2
CDR3aa: ASSNRENTGELF

v_gene: TRBV6-6
j_gene: TRBJ1-4
CDR3aa: ASSNPGQGAENEKLF

v_gene: TRBV7-9
j_gene: TRBJ2-3
CDR3aa: ATLSRGGTDTQY

v_gene: TRBV4-1
j_gene: TRBJ2-7
CDR3aa: ASSQVRDKNSYEQY